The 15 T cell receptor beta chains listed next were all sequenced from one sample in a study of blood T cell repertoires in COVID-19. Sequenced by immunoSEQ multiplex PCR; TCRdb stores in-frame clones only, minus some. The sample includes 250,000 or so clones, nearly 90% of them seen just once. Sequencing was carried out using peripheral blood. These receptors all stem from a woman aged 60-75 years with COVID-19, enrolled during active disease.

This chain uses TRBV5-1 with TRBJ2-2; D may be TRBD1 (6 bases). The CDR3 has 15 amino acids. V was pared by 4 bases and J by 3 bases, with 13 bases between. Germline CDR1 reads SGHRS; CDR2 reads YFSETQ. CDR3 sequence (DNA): TGCGCCAGCAGCCCACAGGGTGTTTACACCGGGGAGCTGTTTTTT. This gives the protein CASSPQGVYTGELFF.

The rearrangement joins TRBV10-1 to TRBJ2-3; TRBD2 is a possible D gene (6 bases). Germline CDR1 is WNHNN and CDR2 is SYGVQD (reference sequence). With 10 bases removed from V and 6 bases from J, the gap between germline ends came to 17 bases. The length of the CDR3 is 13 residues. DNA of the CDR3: TGCGCCAACGTTAGCGGCCTTGGGGATACGCAGTATTTT. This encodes CANVSGLGDTQYF.

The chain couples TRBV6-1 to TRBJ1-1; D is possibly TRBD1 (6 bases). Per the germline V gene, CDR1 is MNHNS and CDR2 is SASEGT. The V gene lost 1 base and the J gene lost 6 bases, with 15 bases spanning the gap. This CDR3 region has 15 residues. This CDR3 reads CASSEGVLKGAEAFF. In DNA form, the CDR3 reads TGTGCCAGCAGTGAAGGGGTCCTCAAGGGGGCTGAAGCTTTCTTT.

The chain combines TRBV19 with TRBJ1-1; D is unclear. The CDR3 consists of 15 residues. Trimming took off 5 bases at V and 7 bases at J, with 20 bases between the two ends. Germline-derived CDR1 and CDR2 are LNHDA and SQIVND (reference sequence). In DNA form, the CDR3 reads TGTGCCAGTAGTCCCCTGAGAGCCGGACTAGGTGAAGCTTTCTTT. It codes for CASSPLRAGLGEAFF.

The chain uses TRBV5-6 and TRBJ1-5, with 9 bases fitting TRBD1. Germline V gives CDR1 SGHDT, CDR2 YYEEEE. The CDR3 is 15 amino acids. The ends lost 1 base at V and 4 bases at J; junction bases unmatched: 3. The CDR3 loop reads CASSLTGGWNQPQHF. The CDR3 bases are TGTGCCAGCAGCTTGACAGGGGGCTGGAATCAGCCCCAGCATTTT.

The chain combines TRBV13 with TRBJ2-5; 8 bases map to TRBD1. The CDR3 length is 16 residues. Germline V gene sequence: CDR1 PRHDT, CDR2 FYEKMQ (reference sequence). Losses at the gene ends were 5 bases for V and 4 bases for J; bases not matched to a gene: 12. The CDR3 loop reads CASSLTGVRIRETQYF. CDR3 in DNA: TGTGCCAGCAGCCTGACAGGGGTTCGAATTAGAGAGACCCAGTACTTC.

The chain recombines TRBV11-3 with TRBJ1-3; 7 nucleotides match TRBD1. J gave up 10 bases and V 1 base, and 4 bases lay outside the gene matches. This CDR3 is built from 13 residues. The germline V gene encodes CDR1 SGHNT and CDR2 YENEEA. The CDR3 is CASSLGQGGTIYF. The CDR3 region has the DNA TGTGCCAGCAGCTTAGGACAGGGAGGAACCATATATTTT.

The CDR3 region is CASSLGEQGAEAFF. The CDR3 DNA reads TGTGCCAGCAGCTTGGGAGAACAGGGAGCTGAAGCTTTCTTT. The chain is built from TRBV11-3 and TRBJ1-1, with a tentative D call TRBD1 (6 bases). In germline, CDR1 is SGHNT, CDR2 YENEEA. This CDR3 has 14 amino acids. With 3 bases removed from V and 6 bases from J, the gap between germline ends came to 14 bases.

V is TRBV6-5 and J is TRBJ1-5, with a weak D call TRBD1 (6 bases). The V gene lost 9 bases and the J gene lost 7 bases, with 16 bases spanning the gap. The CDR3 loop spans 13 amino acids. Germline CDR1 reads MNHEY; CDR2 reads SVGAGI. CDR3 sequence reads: CASSGAGGQPQHF. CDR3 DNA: TGTGCCAGTTCAGGGGCGGGAGGACAGCCCCAGCATTTT.

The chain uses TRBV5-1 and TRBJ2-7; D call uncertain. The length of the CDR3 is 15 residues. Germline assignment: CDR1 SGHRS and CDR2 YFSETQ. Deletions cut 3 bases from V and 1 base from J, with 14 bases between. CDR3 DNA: TGCGCCAGCAGCTCTGGCCGAACCCCGTCCTACGAGCAGTACTTC. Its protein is CASSSGRTPSYEQYF. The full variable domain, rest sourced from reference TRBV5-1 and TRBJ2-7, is KAGVTQTPRYLIKTRGQQVTLSCSPISGHRSVSWYQQTPGQGLQFLFEYFSETQRNKGNFPGRFSGRQFSNSRSEMNVSTLELGDSALYLCASSSGRTPSYEQYFGPGTRLTVT.

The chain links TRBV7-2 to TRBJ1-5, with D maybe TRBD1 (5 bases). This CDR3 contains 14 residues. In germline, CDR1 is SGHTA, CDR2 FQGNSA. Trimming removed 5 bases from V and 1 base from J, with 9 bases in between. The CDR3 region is CASSTDRSNQPQHF. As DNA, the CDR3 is TGTGCCAGCAGCACAGACAGAAGCAATCAGCCCCAGCATTTT.

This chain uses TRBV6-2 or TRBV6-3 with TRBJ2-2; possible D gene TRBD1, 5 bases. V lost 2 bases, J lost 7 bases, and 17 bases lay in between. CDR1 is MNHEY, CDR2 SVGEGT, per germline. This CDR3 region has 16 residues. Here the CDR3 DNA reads TGTGCCAGCAGTTACCAAGGGGCTATCTGGGGCGGGGAGCTGTTTTTT. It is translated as CASSYQGAIWGGELFF.

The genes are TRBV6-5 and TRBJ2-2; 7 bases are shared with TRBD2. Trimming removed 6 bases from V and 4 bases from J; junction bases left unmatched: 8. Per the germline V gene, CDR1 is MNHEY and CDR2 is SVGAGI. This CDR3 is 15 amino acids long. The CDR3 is CASSLRTRGTGELFF. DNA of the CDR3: TGTGCCAGCAGCCTCCGGACTAGAGGCACCGGGGAGCTGTTTTTT.

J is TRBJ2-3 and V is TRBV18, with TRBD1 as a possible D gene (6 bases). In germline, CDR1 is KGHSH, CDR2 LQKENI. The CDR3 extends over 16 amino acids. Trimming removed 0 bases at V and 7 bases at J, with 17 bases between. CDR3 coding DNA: TGTGCCAGCTCACCACCCACGGGCCAAACAGGGAATACGCAGTATTTT. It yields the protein CASSPPTGQTGNTQYF.

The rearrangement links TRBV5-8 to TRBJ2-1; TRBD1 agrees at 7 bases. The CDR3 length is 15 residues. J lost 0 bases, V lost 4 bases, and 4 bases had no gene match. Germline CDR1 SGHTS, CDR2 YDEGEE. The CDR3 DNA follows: TGTGCCAGCAGCGTCGGACAGGTCTCCTACAATGAGCAGTTCTTC. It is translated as CASSVGQVSYNEQFF.